The rows below give T cell receptor beta chains drawn from one sample of a study of CXCR3-negative and CXCR3-positive naive CD8 T cells. One entry per CDR3 protein, without DNA, is what TCRdb gives after re-calling the 5' RACE reads. Its table lists some 25,000 distinct CDR3 sequences. The source material was naive CXCR3- CD8+ T cells from blood. These receptors all come from a human donor in good health. Some clones in this sample may be carry-over from other donors' samples. Both conserved end residues are part of each CDR3. Each record gives: J gene, CDR3 length, V gene, CDR3 protein.

>TRBJ2-1|15|TRBV7-3
CASSLFTTNYNEQFF
>TRBJ2-2|14|TRBV5-5
CASSRPTGFGELFF
>TRBJ2-7|19|TRBV7-8
CASIGIGTSGGHHVYEQYF
>TRBJ2-3|17|TRBV11-2
CASSLGPGHPLTDTQYF
>TRBJ1-1|13|TRBV20-1
CSARLATDTEAFF
>TRBJ2-1|16|TRBV11-2
CASSPPSREVYNEQFF
>TRBJ2-6|18|TRBV20-1
CSARDAGQGLGGANVLTF
>TRBJ2-1|18|TRBV7-3
CASSLFRTSGGTYNEQFF
>TRBJ2-1|13|TRBV2
CASRGSSGSALFF
>TRBJ1-1|13|TRBV12-3/TRBV12-4
CASSPTGNTEAFF
>TRBJ1-1|14|TRBV27
CASSRQGGATEAFF
>TRBJ2-5|15|TRBV5-1
CASSLGQGAQETQYF
>TRBJ2-1|14|TRBV5-1
CASSTLGSYNEQFF
>TRBJ2-7|15|TRBV20-1
CSAKNRDRGSYEQYF
>TRBJ1-3|13|TRBV7-6
CASSQETGNTIYF
>TRBJ1-1|15|TRBV6-5
CASSHQGLAGTEAFF
>TRBJ2-5|13|TRBV9
CASSGKERETQYF
>TRBJ2-2|15|TRBV20-1
CSARDLGRGAGELFF